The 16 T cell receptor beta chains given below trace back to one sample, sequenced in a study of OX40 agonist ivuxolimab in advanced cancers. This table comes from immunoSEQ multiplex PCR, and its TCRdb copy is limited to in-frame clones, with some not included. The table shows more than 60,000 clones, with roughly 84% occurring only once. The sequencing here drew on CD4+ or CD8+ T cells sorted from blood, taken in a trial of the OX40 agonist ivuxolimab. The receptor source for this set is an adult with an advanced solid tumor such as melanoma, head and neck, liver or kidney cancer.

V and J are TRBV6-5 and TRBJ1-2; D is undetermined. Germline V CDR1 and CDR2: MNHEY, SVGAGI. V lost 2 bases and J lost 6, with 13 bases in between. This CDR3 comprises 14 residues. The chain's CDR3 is CASSYTRTFHGYTF. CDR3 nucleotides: TGTGCCAGCAGTTACACGAGGACCTTCCATGGCTACACCTTC.

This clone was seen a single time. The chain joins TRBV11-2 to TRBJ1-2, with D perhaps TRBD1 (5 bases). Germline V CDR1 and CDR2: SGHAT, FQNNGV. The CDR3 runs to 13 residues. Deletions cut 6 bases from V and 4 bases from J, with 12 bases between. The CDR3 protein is CASSSGWPYGYTF. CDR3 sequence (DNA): TGTGCCAGCAGTTCAGGGTGGCCCTATGGCTACACCTTC. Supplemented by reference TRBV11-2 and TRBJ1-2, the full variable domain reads EAGVAQSPRYKIIEKRQSVAFWCNPISGHATLYWYQQILGQGPKLLIQFQNNGVVDDSQLPKDRFSAERLKGVDSTLKIQPAKLEDSAVYLCASSSGWPYGYTFGSGTRLTVV.

The CDR3, as DNA: TGTGCCAGCAGACGACAGGGGGCGCGGTCCAACACTGAAGCTTTCTTT. Its protein is CASRRQGARSNTEAFF. J is TRBJ1-1 and V is TRBV2; 10 nucleotides match TRBD1. CDR3 length equals 16 residues. Germline V CDR1 and CDR2: SNHLY, FYNNEI. Trimming cost V 6 bases and J 2 bases; bases outside gene matches: 9. The full variable domain, rest sourced from reference TRBV2 and TRBJ1-1, is EPEVTQTPSHQVTQMGQEVILRCVPISNHLYFYWYRQILGQKVEFLVSFYNNEISEKSEIFDDQFSVERPDGSNFTLKIRSTKLEDSAMYFCASRRQGARSNTEAFFGQGTRLTVV.

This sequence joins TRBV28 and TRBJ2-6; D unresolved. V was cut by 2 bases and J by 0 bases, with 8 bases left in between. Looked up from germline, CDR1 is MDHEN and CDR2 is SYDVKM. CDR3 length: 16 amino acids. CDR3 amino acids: CASSLTRTSGANVLTF. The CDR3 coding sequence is TGTGCCAGCAGTTTAACGAGGACCTCTGGGGCCAACGTCCTGACTTTC.

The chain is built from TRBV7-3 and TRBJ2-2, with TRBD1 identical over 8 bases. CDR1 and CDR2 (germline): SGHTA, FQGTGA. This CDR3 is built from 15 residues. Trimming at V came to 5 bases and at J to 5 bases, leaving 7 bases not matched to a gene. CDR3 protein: CASSETGGNTGELFF. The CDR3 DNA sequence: TGTGCCAGCAGCGAAACAGGGGGTAATACCGGGGAGCTGTTTTTT.

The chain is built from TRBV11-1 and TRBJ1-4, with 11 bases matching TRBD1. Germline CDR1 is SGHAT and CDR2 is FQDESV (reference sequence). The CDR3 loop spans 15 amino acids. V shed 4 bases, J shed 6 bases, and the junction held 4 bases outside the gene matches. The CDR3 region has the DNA TGTGCCAGCAGCTCACCGGGACAGGGGGATGAAAAACTGTTTTTT. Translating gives CASSSPGQGDEKLFF. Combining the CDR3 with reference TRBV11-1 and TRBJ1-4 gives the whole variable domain EAEVAQSPRYKITEKSQAVAFWCDPISGHATLYWYRQILGQGPELLVQFQDESVVDDSQLPKDRFSAERLKGVDSTLKIQPAELGDSAMYLCASSSPGQGDEKLFFGSGTQLSVL.

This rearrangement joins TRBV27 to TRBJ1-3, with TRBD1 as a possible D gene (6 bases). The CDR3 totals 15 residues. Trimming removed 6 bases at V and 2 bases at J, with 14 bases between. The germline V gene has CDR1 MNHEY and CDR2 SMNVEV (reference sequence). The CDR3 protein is CASRPIQGAGNTIYF. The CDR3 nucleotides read TGTGCCAGCAGACCTATACAGGGTGCTGGAAACACCATATATTTT.

Here the CDR3 reads CASSAGQGASPLHF. In nucleotides, the CDR3 is TGTGCCAGCAGCGCAGGGCAGGGTGCTTCACCCCTCCACTTT. The chain uses TRBV7-9 and TRBJ1-6, with D perhaps TRBD1 (5 bases). Between the trimmed V and J ends, which lost 5 bases and 9 bases, there was a span of 14 bases. CDR1 is SEHNR, CDR2 FQNEAQ, per germline (reference sequence). The CDR3 runs to 14 residues. Full variable domain (outside the CDR3, taken from reference TRBV7-9 and TRBJ1-6): DTGVSQNPRHKITKRGQNVTFRCDPISEHNRLYWYRQTLGQGPEFLTYFQNEAQLEKSRLLSDRFSAERPKGSFSTLEIQRTEQGDSAMYLCASSAGQGASPLHFGNGTRLTVT.

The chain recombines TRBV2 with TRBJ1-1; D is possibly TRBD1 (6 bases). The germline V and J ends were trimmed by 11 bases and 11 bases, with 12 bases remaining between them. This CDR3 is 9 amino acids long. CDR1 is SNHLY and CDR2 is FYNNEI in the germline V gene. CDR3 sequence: CAGQGRAFF. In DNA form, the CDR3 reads TGTGCCGGGCAGGGGAGGGCTTTCTTT. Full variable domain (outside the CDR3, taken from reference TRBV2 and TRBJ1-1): EPEVTQTPSHQVTQMGQEVILRCVPISNHLYFYWYRQILGQKVEFLVSFYNNEISEKSEIFDDQFSVERPDGSNFTLKIRSTKLEDSAMYFCAGQGRAFFGQGTRLTVV.

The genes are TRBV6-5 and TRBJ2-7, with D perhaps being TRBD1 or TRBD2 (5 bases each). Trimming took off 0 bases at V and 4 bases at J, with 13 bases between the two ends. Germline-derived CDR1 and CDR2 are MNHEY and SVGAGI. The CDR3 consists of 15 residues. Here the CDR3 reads CASSYSGRWGYEQYF. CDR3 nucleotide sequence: TGTGCCAGCAGTTACTCGGGACGGTGGGGGTACGAGCAGTACTTC.

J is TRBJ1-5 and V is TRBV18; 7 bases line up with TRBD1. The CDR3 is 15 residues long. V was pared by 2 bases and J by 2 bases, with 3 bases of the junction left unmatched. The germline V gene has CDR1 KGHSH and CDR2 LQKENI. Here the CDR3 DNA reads TGTGCCAGCTCACCAAACACAGGGGGCAATCAGCCCCAGCATTTT. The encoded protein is CASSPNTGGNQPQHF.

The CDR3 reads CASSPEAGGLGTQYF. The CDR3 bases are TGCGCCAGCAGCCCGGAAGCGGGGGGGCTTGGTACGCAGTATTTT. V is TRBV5-1 and J is TRBJ2-3, with 10 bases identical to TRBD2. The CDR3 sequence is 15 residues long. Germline V gene data show CDR1 as SGHRS and CDR2 as YFSETQ. J lost 8 bases, V lost 4 bases, and 10 bases had no gene match.

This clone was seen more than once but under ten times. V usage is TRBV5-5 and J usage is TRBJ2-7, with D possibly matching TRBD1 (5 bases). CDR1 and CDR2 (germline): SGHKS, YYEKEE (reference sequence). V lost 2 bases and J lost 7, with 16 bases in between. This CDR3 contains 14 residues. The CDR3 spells CASSLWSGSGEQYF. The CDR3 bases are TGTGCCAGCAGCTTATGGTCAGGGTCCGGGGAGCAGTACTTC. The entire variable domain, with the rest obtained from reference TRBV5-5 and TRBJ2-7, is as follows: DAGVTQSPTHLIKTRGQQVTLRCSPISGHKSVSWYQQVLGQGPQFIFQYYEKEERGRGNFPDRFSARQFPNYSSELNVNALLLGDSALYLCASSLWSGSGEQYFGPGTRLTVT.

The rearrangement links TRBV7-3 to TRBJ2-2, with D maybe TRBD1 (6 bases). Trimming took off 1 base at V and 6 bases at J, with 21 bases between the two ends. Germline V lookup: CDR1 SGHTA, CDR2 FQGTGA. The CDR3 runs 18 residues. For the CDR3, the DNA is TGTGCCAGCAGCTTAAGAACTCAGGGGTTTGGTATCCCCGGGGAGCTGTTTTTT. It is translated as CASSLRTQGFGIPGELFF.

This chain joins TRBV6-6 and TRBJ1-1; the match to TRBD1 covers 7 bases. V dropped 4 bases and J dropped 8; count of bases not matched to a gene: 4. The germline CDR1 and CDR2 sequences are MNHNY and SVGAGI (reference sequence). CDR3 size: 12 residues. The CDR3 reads CASSSKTGEAFF. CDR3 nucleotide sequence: TGTGCCAGCAGTTCCAAGACAGGGGAAGCTTTCTTT.

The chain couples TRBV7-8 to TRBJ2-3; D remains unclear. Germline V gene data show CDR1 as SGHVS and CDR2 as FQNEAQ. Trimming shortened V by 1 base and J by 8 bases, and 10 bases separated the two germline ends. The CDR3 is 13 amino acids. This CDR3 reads CASSLEFVSTQYF. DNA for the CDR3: TGTGCCAGCAGCTTAGAATTTGTTAGTACGCAGTATTTT.